This T cell receptor (beta chain) was identified in a study of technical replicates of blood from a handful of donors. TCRdb keeps only in-frame clones here, not all; method: immunoSEQ multiplex PCR. This table has roughly 83,000 clones, around nine tenths appearing once. CDR1 is GTSNPN and CDR2 is SVGIG in the germline V gene (reference sequence). There are 11 residues in the CDR3. Source material: T cells isolated from PBMCs. The chain couples TRBV30 to TRBJ2-2; the D is unclear. The TCR originated in a human donor in good health. The CDR3 bases are TGTGCTCGACAATTCACCGGGGAGCTGTTTTTT. Its translation: CARQFTGELFF.